The 23 T cell receptor beta chains below all came from one sample that was sequenced in a study of cytomegalovirus exposure and HLA in healthy donors. Vbeta (60) and Jbeta (13) primers were used in the PCR. Sequenced by immunoSEQ multiplex PCR; TCRdb stores in-frame clones only, minus some. Of around 90,000 clones listed, just over 75% are singletons. Specimen: PBMCs. Receptors originate from a man aged 25 to 40 in good health and CMV-seronegative.

The rearrangement links TRBV19 to TRBJ2-1; weak D call: TRBD2 (5 bases). The CDR3 length is 14 residues. V was clipped by 5 bases and J by 7 bases, with 15 bases between them. Germline lookup yields CDR1 LNHDA and CDR2 SQIVND (reference sequence). CDR3 loop: CASSVRGSRNEQFF. In nucleotides, the CDR3 is TGTGCCAGTAGTGTCCGGGGTTCAAGGAATGAGCAGTTCTTC.

This chain links TRBV27 with TRBJ1-5, with 8 bases fitting TRBD1. Germline lookup yields CDR1 MNHEY and CDR2 SMNVEV (reference sequence). V was pared by 5 bases and J by 2 bases, with 2 bases of the junction left unmatched. The CDR3 is 14 amino acids. CDR3 residues: CASSLQGGNQPQHF. CDR3 in DNA: TGTGCCAGCAGTCTACAGGGGGGCAATCAGCCCCAGCATTTT.

This clone was recorded only once. Germline is not matched at one junction end, which may reflect a read error. The rearrangement joins TRBV7-9 to TRBJ1-5; no definite D call. This CDR3 has 12 residues. CDR1 SEHNR and CDR2 FQNEAQ come from the germline V gene (reference sequence). As DNA, the CDR3 is TGTTCCAGCACCACGATCGGGAAGCCCCAGCATTTT. This codes for CSSTTIGKPQHF.

The chain has TRBV5-1 and TRBJ2-3, with no clear D. Germline CDR1 SGHRS, CDR2 YFSETQ. This CDR3 contains 13 residues. Trimming took 6 bases from V and 2 from J, leaving 10 bases between them. CDR3 sequence reads: CASNPENTDTQYF. The CDR3 DNA sequence: TGCGCCAGCAACCCAGAAAACACAGATACGCAGTATTTT.

J is TRBJ2-7 and V is TRBV5-6; maybe TRBD2 (6 bases). The length of the CDR3 is 12 residues. V lost 5 bases and J lost 7, with 13 bases in between. The V gene's germline CDR1 is SGHDT and CDR2 YYEEEE. CDR3 coding DNA: TGTGCCAGCAGTGTTCTAGCGTTGGAGCAGTACTTC. This codes for CASSVLALEQYF.

The chain carries TRBV27 and TRBJ2-1; D may be TRBD1 (5 bases). This CDR3 has 12 residues. V was trimmed by 5 bases and J by 9 bases, leaving 11 bases between them. Germline V gene lookup returns CDR1 MNHEY and CDR2 SMNVEV (reference sequence). The CDR3 nucleotides are TGTGCCAGCAGTGTAAGGGGTGTTGAGCAGTTCTTC. It encodes CASSVRGVEQFF.

The chain couples TRBV5-6 to TRBJ2-5; 11 bases are shared with TRBD2. Germline loops: CDR1 SGHDT, CDR2 YYEEEE. Trimming removed 0 bases from V and 2 bases from J; junction bases left unmatched: 3. The CDR3 length is 16 residues. The CDR3 nucleotides are TGTGCCAGCAGCTTGGTTCTAGCGGGAGGACAAGAGACCCAGTACTTC. This sequence encodes CASSLVLAGGQETQYF.

The count of this clone is one. The chain recombines TRBV19 with TRBJ1-3; D is perhaps TRBD1 (6 bases). Trimming stripped 5 bases from V and 0 bases from J, with 8 bases between. In germline, CDR1 is LNHDA, CDR2 SQIVND (reference sequence). The CDR3 extends over 14 amino acids. The CDR3 DNA reads TGTGCCAGTAGTCCAGGGGACTCTGGAAACACCATATATTTT. Protein product: CASSPGDSGNTIYF.

The chain joins TRBV11-2 to TRBJ2-3; 10 bases align to TRBD1. The length of the CDR3 is 19 residues. The germline V gene encodes CDR1 SGHAT and CDR2 FQNNGV. Unmatched junction bases numbered 10, after V lost 0 bases and J lost 1 base. Written as DNA, the CDR3 is TGTGCCAGCAGCTTAGAATCTAGAGGGACAGGGGTGGGCACAGATACGCAGTATTTT. Translation: CASSLESRGTGVGTDTQYF.

The rearrangement uses TRBV10-3 and TRBJ2-6, with D possibly TRBD1 on 6 matching bases. Trimming cost V 6 bases and J 0 bases, with 21 bases left between them. Germline V gives CDR1 ENHRY, CDR2 SYGVKD. This CDR3 spans 19 amino acids. In nucleotides, the CDR3 is TGTGCCATCAGCGCCATAGTAGAGGGGGAGCCCTCTGGGGCCAACGTCCTGACTTTC. Its protein is CAISAIVEGEPSGANVLTF.

The chain employs TRBV6-6 and TRBJ2-2, with D tentatively TRBD2 (6 bases). CDR3 length: 15 residues. Deletions cut 6 bases from V and 1 base from J, with 12 bases between. Germline V gene data show CDR1 as MNHNY and CDR2 as SVGAGI (reference sequence). This CDR3 reads CASSTGTQNTGELFF. The DNA for the CDR3 is TGTGCCAGCAGCACCGGGACTCAGAACACCGGGGAGCTGTTTTTT.

This clone was counted only a few times. V usage is TRBV29-1 and J usage is TRBJ1-1; 7 positions agree with TRBD1. Germline V gene data show CDR1 as SQVTM and CDR2 as ANQGSEA. V dropped 7 bases and J dropped 11; count of bases not matched to a gene: 19. There are 14 residues in the CDR3. CDR3 residues: CSGSNRGRQRGAFF. The CDR3 DNA reads as TGCAGCGGATCGAACAGGGGACGCCAACGAGGGGCTTTCTTT.

This chain uses TRBV6-1 with TRBJ1-1; maybe TRBD1 (5 bases). Germline values: CDR1 MNHNS, CDR2 SASEGT. The V end was cut by 6 bases, the J end by 0 bases, with 8 bases between. CDR3 length equals 13 residues. The CDR3 sequence is CASRAGMNTEAFF. In nucleotides, the CDR3 is TGTGCCAGCAGGGCAGGGATGAACACTGAAGCTTTCTTT.

This clone was counted only a few times. This chain connects TRBV2 to TRBJ2-3; D possibly corresponds to TRBD2 (5 bases). Trimming took off 4 bases at V and 3 bases at J, with 14 bases between the two ends. Germline V lookup: CDR1 SNHLY, CDR2 FYNNEI. This CDR3 region has 15 residues. Here the CDR3 reads CASSVRRTGTDTQYF. The CDR3 nucleotides are TGTGCCAGCAGTGTGAGGAGGACGGGTACAGATACGCAGTATTTT.

This clone was picked up one time. The rearrangement joins TRBV9 to TRBJ2-1; D is unclear. V was cut by 4 bases and J by 0 bases, with 11 bases left in between. Germline CDR1 reads SGDLS; CDR2 reads YYNGEE. CDR3 size: 15 residues. CDR3 region: CASSPHLSSYNEQFF. In DNA, the CDR3 is TGTGCCAGCAGCCCCCACTTGAGCTCCTACAATGAGCAGTTCTTC. Full variable domain (missing parts from reference TRBV9 and TRBJ2-1): DSGVTQTPKHLITATGQRVTLRCSPRSGDLSVYWYQQSLDQGLQFLIQYYNGEERAKGNILERFSAQQFPDLHSELNLSSLELGDSALYFCASSPHLSSYNEQFFGPGTRLTVL.

The chain uses TRBV10-3 and TRBJ2-1, with D tentatively TRBD2 (6 bases). V was clipped by 3 bases and J by 5 bases, with 8 bases between them. The CDR3 has 13 amino acids. Germline lookup yields CDR1 ENHRY and CDR2 SYGVKD. DNA of the CDR3: TGTGCCATCAGTGATTTAGCGGACAATGAGCAGTTCTTC. Its protein product is CAISDLADNEQFF.

J is TRBJ2-5 and V is TRBV9; D may be TRBD2 (5 bases). CDR3 length: 14 amino acids. Trimming removed 1 base at V and 0 bases at J, with 7 bases between. CDR1 and CDR2 (germline): SGDLS, YYNGEE. CDR3 sequence reads: CASSVHGNQETQYF. The CDR3 DNA sequence: TGTGCCAGCAGCGTACACGGGAACCAAGAGACCCAGTACTTC.

V is TRBV7-2 and J is TRBJ2-1; TRBD1 matches at 10 bases. The ends lost 5 bases at V and 2 bases at J; junction bases unmatched: 6. In germline, CDR1 is SGHTA, CDR2 FQGNSA. The CDR3 runs 16 residues. CDR3 DNA: TGTGCCAGCAGCGGACAGACAGGGGGCGCCTACAATGAGCAGTTCTTC. Amino acid sequence: CASSGQTGGAYNEQFF. The full variable domain, its missing parts supplied by reference TRBV7-2 and TRBJ2-1, is GAGVSQSPSNKVTEKGKDVELRCDPISGHTALYWYRQSLGQGLEFLIYFQGNSAPDKSGLPSDRFSAERTGGSVSTLTIQRTQQEDSAVYLCASSGQTGGAYNEQFFGPGTRLTVL.

The chain links TRBV5-4 to TRBJ1-6; D is ambiguous. Deletions cut 7 bases from V and 7 bases from J, with 18 bases between. The CDR3 extends over 15 amino acids. Germline V lookup: CDR1 SGHNT, CDR2 YYREEE (reference sequence). The CDR3 bases are TGTGCCAGCTCTATCATAGGGAGTCCGAATTCACCCCTCCACTTT. Translating gives CASSIIGSPNSPLHF. Drawing the rest from reference TRBV5-4 and TRBJ1-6, the complete variable domain is ETGVTQSPTHLIKTRGQQVTLRCSSQSGHNTVSWYQQALGQGPQFIFQYYREEENGRGNFPPRFSGLQFPNYSSELNVNALELDDSALYLCASSIIGSPNSPLHFGNGTRLTVT.

The chain couples TRBV16 to TRBJ1-1; possibly TRBD1 for D (6 bases). V dropped 4 bases and J dropped 3 bases, with 9 bases sitting between them. This CDR3 spans 13 amino acids. Germline CDR1 is KGHSY and CDR2 is FQNENV. CDR3: CASSRGPDTEAFF. In DNA form, the CDR3 reads TGTGCCAGCAGCCGGGGGCCGGACACTGAAGCTTTCTTT.

The V gene is TRBV6-6, the J gene TRBJ2-5; TRBD2 might be the D (7 bases). V was cut by 10 bases and J by 5 bases, with 11 bases left in between. The CDR3 covers 11 residues. In germline, CDR1 is MNHNY, CDR2 SVGAGI (reference sequence). In DNA, the CDR3 is TGTGCCACCCGCGGGGGCGAGACCCAGTACTTC. The encoded protein is CATRGGETQYF.

This clone came up a few times. The chain employs TRBV6-1 and TRBJ2-7; 8 bases are shared with TRBD1. Germline V CDR1 and CDR2: MNHNS, SASEGT. The CDR3 covers 15 residues. V shed 5 bases and J 0 bases; nucleotides not matched to a gene: 6. CDR3 sequence (DNA): TGTGCCAGCAGTAGGGACAGGCGTTCCTCCTACGAGCAGTACGTC. Protein: CASSRDRRSSYEQYV.

The chain couples TRBV5-1 to TRBJ1-2; a weak D match, TRBD1 (6 bases). This CDR3 region has 13 residues. Germline loops: CDR1 SGHRS, CDR2 YFSETQ. Trimming took off 4 bases at V and 6 bases at J, with 13 bases between the two ends. In DNA form, the CDR3 reads TGCGCCAGCAGCCAAGGGACATGGCATGGCTACACCTTC. This codes for CASSQGTWHGYTF.